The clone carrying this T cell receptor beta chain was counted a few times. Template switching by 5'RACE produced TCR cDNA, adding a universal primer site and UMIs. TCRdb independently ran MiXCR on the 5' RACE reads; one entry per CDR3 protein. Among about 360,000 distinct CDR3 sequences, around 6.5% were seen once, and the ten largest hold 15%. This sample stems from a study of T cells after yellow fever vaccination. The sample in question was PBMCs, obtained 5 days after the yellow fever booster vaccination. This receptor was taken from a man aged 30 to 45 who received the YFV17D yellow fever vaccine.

Here the CDR3 DNA reads TGTGCCACCAGTGATGGCGGGAGAGGTTACAATGAGCAGTTCTTC. It specifies CATSDGGRGYNEQFF. The chain recombines TRBV24-1 with TRBJ2-1, with 7 nucleotides matching TRBD2. The CDR3 sequence is 15 residues long. CDR1 KGHDR and CDR2 SFDVKD come from the germline V gene. J lost 4 bases, V lost 3 bases, and 5 bases had no gene match.